These 2 T cell receptor beta chains came from one sample sequenced in a study of T-cell reconstitution after alpha-beta-depleted transplantation in children. Researchers prepared the TCRbeta library using unique molecular identifiers, the study reports. TCRdb recomputed calls from the PCR reads with MiXCR, one row per CDR3 protein. The sample holds 500,000 to 600,000 distinct CDR3 sequences, around 20% seen once. This material consisted of PBMCs from the stem cell graft donor, taken from the stem cell graft. These receptors originate from a human donor who donated a stem cell graft to a child with acute lymphoblastic leukemia.

The genes are TRBV6-2 or TRBV6-3 and TRBJ1-1; a possible D gene is TRBD1 (5 bases). Per the germline V gene, CDR1 is MNHEY and CDR2 is SVGEGT. The CDR3 length is 20 residues. V dropped 0 bases and J dropped 1 base, with 24 bases sitting between them. The CDR3 region has the DNA TGTGCCAGCAGTTACTCGAGTTCGGGGGTAGAAGGACATGAGAACACTGAAGCTTTCTTT. It specifies CASSYSSSGVEGHENTEAFF.

About this clonotype: Because the CDR3 is missing its conserved closing phenylalanine or tryptophan, this is likely a read error. The chain combines TRBV7-3 with TRBJ2-2, with 10 nucleotides matching TRBD2. This CDR3 has 15 amino acids. V lost 5 bases, J lost 7 bases, and 7 bases stayed unmatched. Germline CDR1 reads SGHTA; CDR2 reads FQGTGA. This CDR3 reads CASSQTSGTGGELFY. The CDR3 DNA follows: TGTGCCAGCAGCCAAACTAGCGGGACAGGCGGGGAGCTGTTTTAT.